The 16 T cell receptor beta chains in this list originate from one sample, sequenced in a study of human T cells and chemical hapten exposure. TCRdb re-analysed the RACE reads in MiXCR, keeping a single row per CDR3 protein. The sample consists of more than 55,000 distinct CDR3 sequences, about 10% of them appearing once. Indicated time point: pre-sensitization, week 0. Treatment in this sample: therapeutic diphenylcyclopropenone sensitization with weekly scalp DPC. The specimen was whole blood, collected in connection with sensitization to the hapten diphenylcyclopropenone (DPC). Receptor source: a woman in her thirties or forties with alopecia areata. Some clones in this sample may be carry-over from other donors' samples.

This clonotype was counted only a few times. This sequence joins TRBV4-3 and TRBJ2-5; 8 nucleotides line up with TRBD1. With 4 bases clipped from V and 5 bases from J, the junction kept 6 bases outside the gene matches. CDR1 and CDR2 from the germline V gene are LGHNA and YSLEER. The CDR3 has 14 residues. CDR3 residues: CASSLGQGQETQYF. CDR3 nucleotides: TGCGCCAGCAGCCTCGGACAGGGTCAGGAGACCCAGTACTTC.

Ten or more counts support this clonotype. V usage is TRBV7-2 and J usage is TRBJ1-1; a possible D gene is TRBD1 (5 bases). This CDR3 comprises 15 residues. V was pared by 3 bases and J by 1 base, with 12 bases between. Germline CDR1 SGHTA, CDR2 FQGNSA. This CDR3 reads CASSLGGSRNTEAFF. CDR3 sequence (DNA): TGTGCCAGCAGCTTGGGGGGATCTCGGAACACTGAAGCTTTCTTT. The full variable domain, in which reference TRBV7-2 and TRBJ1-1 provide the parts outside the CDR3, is GAGVSQSPSNKVTEKGKDVELRCDPISGHTALYWYRQSLGQGLEFLIYFQGNSAPDKSGLPSDRFSAERTGGSVSTLTIQRTQQEDSAVYLCASSLGGSRNTEAFFGQGTRLTVV.

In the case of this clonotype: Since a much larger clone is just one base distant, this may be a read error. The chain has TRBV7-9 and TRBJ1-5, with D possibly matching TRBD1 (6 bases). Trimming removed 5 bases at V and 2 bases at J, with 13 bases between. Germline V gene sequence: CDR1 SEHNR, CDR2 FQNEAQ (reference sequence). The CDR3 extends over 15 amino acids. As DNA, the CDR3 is TGTGCCAGCAGCCCCGCGTCAGGGGGCAATCAGCCCCAGCATTTT. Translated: CASSPASGGNQPQHF. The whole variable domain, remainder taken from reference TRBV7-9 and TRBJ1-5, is DTGVSQNPRHKITKRGQNVTFRCDPISEHNRLYWYRQTLGQGPEFLTYFQNEAQLEKSRLLSDRFSAERPKGSFSTLEIQRTEQGDSAMYLCASSPASGGNQPQHFGDGTRLSIL.

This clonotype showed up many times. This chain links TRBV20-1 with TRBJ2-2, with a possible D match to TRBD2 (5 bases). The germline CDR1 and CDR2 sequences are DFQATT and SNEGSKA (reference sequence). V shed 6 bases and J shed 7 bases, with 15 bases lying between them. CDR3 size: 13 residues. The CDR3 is CSATALRGGELFF. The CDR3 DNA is TGCAGTGCAACGGCCCTCCGGGGCGGGGAGCTGTTTTTT.

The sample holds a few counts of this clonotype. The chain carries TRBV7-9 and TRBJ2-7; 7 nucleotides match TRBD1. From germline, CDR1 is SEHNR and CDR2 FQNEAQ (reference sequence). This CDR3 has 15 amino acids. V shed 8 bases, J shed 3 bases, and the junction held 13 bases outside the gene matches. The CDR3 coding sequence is TGTGCCAGCCAAGGAGAGGACAGGAACTTCTACGAGCAGTACTTC. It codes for CASQGEDRNFYEQYF.

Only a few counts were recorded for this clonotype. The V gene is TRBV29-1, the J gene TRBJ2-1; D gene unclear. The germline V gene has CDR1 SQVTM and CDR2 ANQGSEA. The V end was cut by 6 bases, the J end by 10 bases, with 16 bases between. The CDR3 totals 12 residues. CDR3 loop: CSVSFTRKEQFF. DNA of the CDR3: TGCAGCGTATCCTTTACCCGGAAGGAGCAGTTCTTC.

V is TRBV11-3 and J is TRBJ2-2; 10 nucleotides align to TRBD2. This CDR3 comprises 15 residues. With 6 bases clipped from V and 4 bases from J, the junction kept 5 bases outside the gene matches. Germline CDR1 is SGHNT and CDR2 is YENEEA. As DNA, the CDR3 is TGTGCCAGCAGTCCTAGCGGGAGTTCCACCGGGGAGCTGTTTTTT. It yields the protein CASSPSGSSTGELFF. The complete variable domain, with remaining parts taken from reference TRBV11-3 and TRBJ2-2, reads EAGVVQSPRYKIIEKKQPVAFWCNPISGHNTLYWYLQNLGQGPELLIRYENEEAVDDSQLPKDRFSAERLKGVDSTLKIQPAELGDSAVYLCASSPSGSSTGELFFGEGSRLTVL.

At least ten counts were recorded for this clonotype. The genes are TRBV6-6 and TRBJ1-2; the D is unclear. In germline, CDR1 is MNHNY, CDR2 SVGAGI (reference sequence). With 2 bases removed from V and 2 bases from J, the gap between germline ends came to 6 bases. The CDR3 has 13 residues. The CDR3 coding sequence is TGTGCCAGCAGTTACGACATGAACTATGGCTACACCTTC. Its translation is CASSYDMNYGYTF.

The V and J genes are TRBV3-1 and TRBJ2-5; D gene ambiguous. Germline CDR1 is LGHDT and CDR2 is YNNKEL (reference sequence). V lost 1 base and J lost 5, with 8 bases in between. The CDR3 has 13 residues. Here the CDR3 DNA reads TGTGCCAGCAGCCAAGCACTATCGGAGACCCAGTACTTC. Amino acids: CASSQALSETQYF.

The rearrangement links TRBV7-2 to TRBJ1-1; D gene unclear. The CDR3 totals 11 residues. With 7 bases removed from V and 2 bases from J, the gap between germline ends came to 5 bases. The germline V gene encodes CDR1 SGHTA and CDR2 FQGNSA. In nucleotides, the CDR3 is TGTGCCAGCACCCTCAACACTGAAGCTTTCTTT. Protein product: CASTLNTEAFF.

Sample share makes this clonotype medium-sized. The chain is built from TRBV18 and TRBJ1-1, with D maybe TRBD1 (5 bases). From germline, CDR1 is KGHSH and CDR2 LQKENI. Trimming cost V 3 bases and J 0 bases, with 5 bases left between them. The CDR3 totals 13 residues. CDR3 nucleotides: TGTGCCAGCTCACCGGGACTGAACACTGAAGCTTTCTTT. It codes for CASSPGLNTEAFF.

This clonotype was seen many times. CDR3 nucleotide sequence: TGTGCCAGCACCGAGGGGCGGACCTACGAGCAGTACTTC. Protein: CASTEGRTYEQYF. The chain employs TRBV28 and TRBJ2-7, with D possibly being TRBD1 or TRBD2 (5 bases each). Germline V gene data show CDR1 as MDHEN and CDR2 as SYDVKM. V lost 7 bases and J 2 bases, leaving 12 bases between the germline ends. The CDR3 is 13 amino acids. Full variable domain (missing parts from reference TRBV28 and TRBJ2-7): DVKVTQSSRYLVKRTGEKVFLECVQDMDHENMFWYRQDPGLGLRLIYFSYDVKMKEKGDIPEGYSVSREKKERFSLILESASTNQTSMYLCASTEGRTYEQYFGPGTRLTVT.

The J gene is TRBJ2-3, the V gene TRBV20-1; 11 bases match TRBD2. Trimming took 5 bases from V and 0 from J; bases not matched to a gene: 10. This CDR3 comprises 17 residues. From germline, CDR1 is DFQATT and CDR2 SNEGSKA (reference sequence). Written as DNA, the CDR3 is TGCAGTGCTGCCGGACTAGCGGGCCCTACCAGCACAGATACGCAGTATTTT. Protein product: CSAAGLAGPTSTDTQYF.

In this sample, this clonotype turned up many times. The DNA of the CDR3 is TGTGCCAGCAGCTTGGCCGTGGGGACAGGGAGAAACACCATATATTTT. It codes for CASSLAVGTGRNTIYF. The chain employs TRBV5-6 and TRBJ1-3, with TRBD1 identical over 9 bases. After removal of 0 bases from V and 5 bases from J, the junction contained 6 bases not matched to a gene. The CDR3 has 16 residues. Per germline, CDR1 SGHDT and CDR2 YYEEEE.

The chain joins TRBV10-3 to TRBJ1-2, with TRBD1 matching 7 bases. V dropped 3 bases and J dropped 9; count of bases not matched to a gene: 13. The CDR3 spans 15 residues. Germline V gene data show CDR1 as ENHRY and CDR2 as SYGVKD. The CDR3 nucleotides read TGTGCCATCAGTGAAACCCTCCGGGACAGCAGTCGCTACACCTTC. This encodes CAISETLRDSSRYTF.

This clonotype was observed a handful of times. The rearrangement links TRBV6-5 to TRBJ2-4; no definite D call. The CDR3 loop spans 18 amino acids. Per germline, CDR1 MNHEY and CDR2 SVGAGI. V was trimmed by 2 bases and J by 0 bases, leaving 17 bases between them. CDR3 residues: CASSYGGPGLLAKNIQYF. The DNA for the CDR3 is TGTGCCAGCAGTTACGGTGGGCCGGGTTTACTAGCCAAAAACATTCAGTACTTC.